One sample yielded the 17 T cell receptor beta chains listed below, sequenced in a study of T cell repertoires in cytomegalovirus infection. These receptors have no known antigen. MiXCR was run by TCRdb on the reads, yielding one entry per CDR3 protein. This table holds 250,000 to 400,000 distinct CDR3 sequences, approximately 25% found once. The specimen comprised cultured PBMCs, sampled from culture after CMV antigen stimulation. The receptors originated from a human donor in good health (CMV status not recorded). Some clones in this sample may be carry-over from other donors' samples.

In its sample, this clonotype was seen a few times. The rearrangement joins TRBV7-2 to TRBJ2-3; D possibly uses TRBD1 or TRBD2 (5 bases each). Trimming removed 5 bases from V and 6 bases from J, with 18 bases in between. The CDR3 is 15 residues long. The germline gives CDR1 SGHTA, CDR2 FQGNSA. In nucleotides, the CDR3 is TGTGCCAGCAGCCGCCGGGACCCGGCAGCGGATACGCAGTATTTT. As protein: CASSRRDPAADTQYF.

This sequence joins TRBV29-1 and TRBJ2-1; D unclear. The CDR3 runs to 17 residues. Germline loops: CDR1 SQVTM, CDR2 ANQGSEA. The V gene lost 0 bases and the J gene lost 0 bases, with 15 bases spanning the gap. The chain's CDR3 is CSVEDSRGPSSYNEQFF. The CDR3 DNA sequence: TGCAGCGTTGAAGATTCCCGAGGCCCGAGCTCCTACAATGAGCAGTTCTTC.

V and J are TRBV12-3 or TRBV12-4 and TRBJ1-5; 7 bases are a match to TRBD1. This CDR3 spans 15 amino acids. V dropped 2 bases and J dropped 1; count of bases not matched to a gene: 2. The CDR3 loop is CASSLFRGSNQPQHF. The CDR3 nucleotides read TGTGCCAGCAGTTTATTCAGGGGGAGCAATCAGCCCCAGCATTTT.

This clonotype was picked up a small number of times. The chain couples TRBV4-3 to TRBJ2-2; TRBD1 aligns across 8 bases. V gave up 2 bases and J gave up 4 bases; unmatched junction bases: 6. CDR3 length: 16 residues. The V gene's germline CDR1 is LGHNA and CDR2 YSLEER. The CDR3 reads CASSQNGQGSTGELFF. The DNA of the CDR3 is TGCGCCAGCAGCCAAAACGGACAGGGATCCACCGGGGAGCTGTTTTTT.

A few counts support this clonotype. This chain uses TRBV29-1 with TRBJ1-2; a weak D match, TRBD1 (6 bases). Germline assignment: CDR1 SQVTM and CDR2 ANQGSEA. Trimming removed 7 bases at V and 1 base at J, with 16 bases between. This CDR3 contains 14 residues. The CDR3 coding sequence is TGCAGCGCCGAGGGGGACGGAATTAACTATGGCTACACCTTC. Residues: CSAEGDGINYGYTF.

This clonotype was recorded at least ten times. V and J are TRBV28 and TRBJ1-1; no clear D. This CDR3 contains 14 residues. Germline V CDR1 and CDR2: MDHEN, SYDVKM. The V end lost 2 bases, the J end lost 1 base, and 8 bases lay between the germline ends. CDR3 nucleotides: TGTGCCAGCAGTTTAACCCAAGCGAACACTGAAGCTTTCTTT. Translation gives CASSLTQANTEAFF.

This clonotype qualifies as medium-sized. The chain is built from TRBV4-1 and TRBJ2-1; D possibly corresponds to TRBD2 (6 bases). CDR1 and CDR2 from the germline V gene are MGHRA and YSYEKL. The CDR3 covers 17 residues. V shed 5 bases and J shed 7 bases, with 24 bases lying between them. The CDR3 sequence: CASSVQNLVAAGNEQFF. For the CDR3, the DNA is TGCGCCAGCAGCGTACAGAACCTAGTAGCGGCGGGTAATGAGCAGTTCTTC.

The genes are TRBV6-6 and TRBJ1-6; 9 bases match TRBD1. CDR1 and CDR2 (germline): MNHNY, SVGAGI (reference sequence). The CDR3 extends over 15 amino acids. Unmatched junction bases numbered 9, after V lost 7 bases and J lost 8 bases. The CDR3: CASTQLWTGDSPLHF. CDR3 DNA sequence: TGTGCCAGCACTCAACTATGGACAGGGGATTCACCCCTCCACTTT.

The chain uses TRBV30 and TRBJ1-1; D is unclear. With 3 bases removed from V and 6 bases from J, the gap between germline ends came to 14 bases. The CDR3 length is 13 residues. The germline V gene has CDR1 GTSNPN and CDR2 SVGIG (reference sequence). The CDR3 sequence is CAWRPTRNAEAFF. CDR3 DNA: TGTGCCTGGAGGCCCACAAGAAACGCTGAAGCTTTCTTT.

This clonotype is medium-sized. CDR3 loop: CASSPHGQVNTEAFF. The CDR3 nucleotides read TGTGCCAGCAGTCCCCACGGGCAGGTGAACACTGAAGCTTTCTTT. The chain uses TRBV12-3 or TRBV12-4 and TRBJ1-1; D ambiguous. The V and J ends lost 5 bases and 0 bases respectively, with 13 bases between them. This CDR3 has 15 amino acids.

This clonotype has only a few counts. The genes are TRBV7-2 and TRBJ1-3, with TRBD1 as a possible D gene (6 bases). Germline V gives CDR1 SGHTA, CDR2 FQGNSA. The V end lost 7 bases, the J end lost 4 bases, and 20 bases lay between the germline ends. There are 16 residues in the CDR3. As DNA, the CDR3 is TGTGCCAGCATCAAAGAAACAGGGTCTTCCGGAAACACCATATATTTT. It yields the protein CASIKETGSSGNTIYF. The full variable domain, its missing parts supplied by reference TRBV7-2 and TRBJ1-3, is GAGVSQSPSNKVTEKGKDVELRCDPISGHTALYWYRQSLGQGLEFLIYFQGNSAPDKSGLPSDRFSAERTGGSVSTLTIQRTQQEDSAVYLCASIKETGSSGNTIYFGEGSWLTVV.

The J gene is TRBJ2-1, the V gene TRBV6-1; the match to TRBD1 covers 8 bases. J gave up 10 bases and V 6 bases, and 14 bases lay outside the gene matches. From germline, CDR1 is MNHNS and CDR2 SASEGT. The length of the CDR3 is 15 residues. The CDR3 loop reads CASRSDRVGSGEQFF. The DNA for the CDR3 is TGTGCCAGCAGGTCGGACAGGGTCGGATCGGGCGAGCAGTTCTTC.

V usage is TRBV12-3 or TRBV12-4 and J usage is TRBJ2-2, with TRBD2 matching 9 bases. The CDR3 runs to 14 residues. V was pared by 6 bases and J by 4 bases, with 3 bases of the junction left unmatched. CDR3 loop: CASSGSGSTGELFF. CDR3 sequence (DNA): TGTGCCAGCAGCGGTAGCGGGAGCACCGGGGAGCTGTTTTTT.

The chain uses TRBV4-3 and TRBJ1-4, with D uncertain. Trimming pared 0 bases from V and 7 bases from J, leaving 15 bases between. The CDR3 contains 16 residues. Germline assignment: CDR1 LGHNA and CDR2 YSLEER. This CDR3 reads CASSQEVARDSEKLFF. CDR3 sequence (DNA): TGCGCCAGCAGCCAAGAAGTTGCTAGAGATTCTGAAAAACTGTTTTTT.

The chain has TRBV10-2 and TRBJ2-2; D call uncertain. V shed 0 bases and J shed 9 bases, with 2 bases lying between them. The CDR3 runs 11 residues. Germline V lookup: CDR1 WSHSY, CDR2 SAAADI. CDR3 sequence: CASSESRELFF. The CDR3 coding sequence is TGCGCCAGCAGTGAGTCCCGGGAGCTGTTTTTT.

Ten or more counts support this clonotype. The genes are TRBV24-1 and TRBJ1-2, with D perhaps matching TRBD1 (5 bases). Trimming pared 4 bases from V and 3 bases from J, leaving 11 bases between. The CDR3 is 14 amino acids. Germline assignment: CDR1 KGHDR and CDR2 SFDVKD. The CDR3 bases are TGTGCCACCAGTGAGTCCGGGACCCACTATGGCTACACCTTC. Translating it yields CATSESGTHYGYTF.

This sequence joins TRBV15 and TRBJ2-4; D uncertain. Trimming left V 3 bases short and J 0 bases short, with 12 bases between. Germline values: CDR1 LNHNV, CDR2 YYDKDF (reference sequence). This CDR3 has 16 residues. CDR3 in DNA: TGTGCCACCAGCAGGGGTTATGATCTAGCCAAAAACATTCAGTACTTC. It is translated as CATSRGYDLAKNIQYF.